These 19 T cell receptor beta chains came from one sample sequenced in a study of a mutant IDH1 vaccine in newly diagnosed glioma. TCRdb's copy holds only in-frame clones and misses some; the assay was immunoSEQ multiplex PCR. This sample yields around 29,000 clones, of which around 80% are seen a single time; around 8% belongs to the top ten. Time point meaning: week 23, last vaccination. Each dose of the vaccine consisted of 300 ug of mutant IDH1 20-mer peptide, with topical imiquimod. What these receptors recognize is not known. The source was PBMCs, collected from a glioma patient whose treatment included an IDH1 peptide vaccine. These receptors all come from a woman under 30 with glioma.

V gene TRBV28 combines with J gene TRBJ1-1; D gene ambiguous. The CDR3 totals 13 residues. Trimming pared 3 bases from V and 1 base from J, leaving 6 bases between. Germline assignment: CDR1 MDHEN and CDR2 SYDVKM. The CDR3 is CASSFPGNTEAFF. DNA for the CDR3: TGTGCCAGCAGTTTCCCGGGGAACACTGAAGCTTTCTTT.

The chain uses TRBV25-1 and TRBJ1-3; 9 bases match TRBD1. Germline assignment: CDR1 MGHDK and CDR2 SYGVNS. The CDR3 totals 17 residues. V lost 6 bases to trimming and J lost 2 bases; unmatched junction nucleotides: 11. The CDR3 coding sequence is TGTGCCAGCAGCGGCTCTCCGGGACAGGGTGCTGGAAACACCATATATTTT. Translated: CASSGSPGQGAGNTIYF.

The chain employs TRBV9 and TRBJ2-3; D ambiguous. The CDR3 runs to 14 residues. V was trimmed by 1 base and J by 0 bases, leaving 6 bases between them. The germline V gene encodes CDR1 SGDLS and CDR2 YYNGEE. The CDR3 region has the DNA TGTGCCAGCAGCGTACGTCCCAGCACAGATACGCAGTATTTT. Its protein is CASSVRPSTDTQYF.

Concerning this clone itself: A junction end diverges from the germline sequence, so it may reflect a read error. The rearrangement uses TRBV7-9 and TRBJ1-2, with D unclear. Germline CDR1 is SEHNR and CDR2 is FQNEAQ (reference sequence). The CDR3 has 11 residues. The DNA for the CDR3 is TGTGCCAGCAGCCCAAAGCACATCCTAGCCTTC. This gives the protein CASSPKHILAF.

The chain has TRBV19 and TRBJ1-5; D unresolved. CDR3 length: 15 residues. CDR1 LNHDA and CDR2 SQIVND come from the germline V gene (reference sequence). The V end was cut by 4 bases, the J end by 0 bases, with 10 bases between. In DNA form, the CDR3 reads TGTGCCAGTAGTAACCGTGGGGTTAGCAATCAGCCCCAGCATTTT. Protein product: CASSNRGVSNQPQHF.

The J gene is TRBJ2-4, the V gene TRBV7-9; possible D gene TRBD2, 5 bases. From germline, CDR1 is SEHNR and CDR2 FQNEAQ (reference sequence). The CDR3 has 13 amino acids. V lost 3 bases and J 6 bases, leaving 9 bases between the germline ends. CDR3 coding DNA: TGTGCCAGCAGCTTGGGCGAGGGAAACATTCAGTACTTC. Protein: CASSLGEGNIQYF.

V and J are TRBV6-5 and TRBJ1-2; 7 bases fit TRBD1. V was clipped by 5 bases and J by 8 bases; unmatched bases: 14. The CDR3 runs 15 residues. The germline CDR1 and CDR2 sequences are MNHEY and SVGAGI. For the CDR3, the DNA is TGTGCCAGCAGTGGGGACAGAGGGATTCTGGGAGGCTACACCTTC. It specifies CASSGDRGILGGYTF.

The rearrangement links TRBV6-5 to TRBJ2-3; 9 bases are a match to TRBD2. This CDR3 contains 14 residues. Germline CDR1 is MNHEY and CDR2 is SVGAGI. J lost 4 bases, V lost 6 bases, and 5 bases had no gene match. CDR3 sequence reads: CASRPAGGADTQYF. Here the CDR3 DNA reads TGTGCCAGCAGACCAGCGGGGGGTGCAGATACGCAGTATTTT.

The rearrangement joins TRBV6-1 to TRBJ1-5, with D unresolved. The V and J ends lost 4 bases and 6 bases respectively, with 10 bases between them. This CDR3 has 13 residues. Germline loops: CDR1 MNHNS, CDR2 SASEGT. CDR3 amino acids: CASSGSQSQPQHF. The CDR3 nucleotides read TGTGCCAGCAGTGGTTCACAGAGTCAGCCCCAGCATTTT.

This clone occurred once. The V and J genes are TRBV5-1 and TRBJ1-2, with a possible D match to TRBD1 (5 bases). Per the germline V gene, CDR1 is SGHRS and CDR2 is YFSETQ. The V gene lost 0 bases and the J gene lost 6 bases, with 9 bases spanning the gap. The length of the CDR3 is 13 residues. Here the CDR3 DNA reads TGCGCCAGCAGCTTGGCCTGGGGCCATGGCTACACCTTC. It is translated as CASSLAWGHGYTF. Supplemented by reference TRBV5-1 and TRBJ1-2, the full variable domain reads KAGVTQTPRYLIKTRGQQVTLSCSPISGHRSVSWYQQTPGQGLQFLFEYFSETQRNKGNFPGRFSGRQFSNSRSEMNVSTLELGDSALYLCASSLAWGHGYTFGSGTRLTVV.

This chain connects TRBV30 to TRBJ1-5; D is unclear. There are 13 residues in the CDR3. Germline V CDR1 and CDR2: GTSNPN, SVGIG (reference sequence). Trimming removed 1 base at V and 1 base at J, with 5 bases between. The CDR3 sequence is CAWSEDSNQPQHF. The CDR3 nucleotides read TGTGCCTGGAGTGAGGACAGCAATCAGCCCCAGCATTTT.

J is TRBJ1-5 and V is TRBV19, with D possibly TRBD1 on 6 matching bases. Trimming took 3 bases from V and 7 from J, leaving 16 bases between them. This CDR3 has 15 residues. Germline V gives CDR1 LNHDA, CDR2 SQIVND (reference sequence). The CDR3 is CASSIRTERGQPQHF. The CDR3 nucleotides are TGTGCCAGTAGTATTAGGACAGAGCGGGGCCAGCCCCAGCATTTT.

The chain is built from TRBV18 and TRBJ2-3; D remains ambiguous. Germline values: CDR1 KGHSH, CDR2 LQKENI. This CDR3 is 13 amino acids long. The V and J ends lost 2 bases and 2 bases respectively, with 5 bases between them. The CDR3, as DNA: TGTGCCAGCTCACCAGACCTCACAGATACGCAGTATTTT. It is translated as CASSPDLTDTQYF.

The table lists this clone with a few counts. V is TRBV19 and J is TRBJ1-4; no clear D gene. CDR1 is LNHDA and CDR2 is SQIVND in the germline V gene (reference sequence). Trimming stripped 4 bases from V and 6 bases from J, with 12 bases between. This CDR3 region has 14 residues. In DNA, the CDR3 is TGTGCCAGTAGTACGGGCATGGCGGATGAAAAACTGTTTTTT. This gives the protein CASSTGMADEKLFF.

The chain has TRBV2 and TRBJ1-1; maybe TRBD1 (5 bases). The length of the CDR3 is 16 residues. V lost 2 bases, J lost 0 bases, and 13 bases lay in between. Looked up from germline, CDR1 is SNHLY and CDR2 is FYNNEI. DNA of the CDR3: TGTGCCAGCAGTGAAAGGACATCTTTCATGAACACTGAAGCTTTCTTT. This translates into CASSERTSFMNTEAFF.

The genes are TRBV18 and TRBJ2-5; D remains unclear. CDR3 length: 13 amino acids. Deletions cut 2 bases from V and 5 bases from J, with 9 bases between. From germline, CDR1 is KGHSH and CDR2 LQKENI. The CDR3, as DNA: TGTGCCAGCTCACCAATCGTTCGGGAGACCCAGTACTTC. Its protein is CASSPIVRETQYF. Looking up the rest from reference TRBV18 and TRBJ2-5 gives the full variable domain: NAGVMQNPRHLVRRRGQEARLRCSPMKGHSHVYWYRQLPEEGLKFMVYLQKENIIDESGMPKERFSAEFPKEGPSILRIQQVVRGDSAAYFCASSPIVRETQYFGPGTRLLVL.

This clone came up once. V usage is TRBV7-8 and J usage is TRBJ2-1; D might be TRBD2 (6 bases). The CDR3 covers 16 residues. Trimming took 7 bases from V and 3 from J, leaving 19 bases between them. Germline V gives CDR1 SGHVS, CDR2 FQNEAQ. The CDR3 region is CASTTIRGWNYNEQFF. In nucleotides, the CDR3 is TGTGCCAGCACCACCATTCGGGGGTGGAACTACAATGAGCAGTTCTTC.

The rearrangement uses TRBV4-2 and TRBJ1-2; 10 bases match TRBD1. This CDR3 is built from 15 residues. Trimming took 3 bases from V and 6 from J; bases not matched to a gene: 7. Germline V gene sequence: CDR1 LGHNA, CDR2 YNFKEQ. CDR3 sequence reads: CASSHRTGGTDGYTF. CDR3 DNA: TGTGCCAGCAGCCACCGGACAGGGGGTACTGATGGCTACACCTTC.

The V call is TRBV27, the J call TRBJ2-5, with D unresolved. CDR1 and CDR2 from the germline V gene are MNHEY and SMNVEV (reference sequence). This CDR3 is built from 16 residues. The germline V and J ends were trimmed by 0 bases and 3 bases, with 14 bases remaining between them. CDR3 region: CASSLSVSSLKETQYF. The CDR3, as DNA: TGTGCCAGCAGTTTATCCGTCTCGTCACTGAAAGAGACCCAGTACTTC.